This TCR beta chain was identified during a study of blood T cell repertoires in COVID-19. Study background: Collection of acute and convalescent COVID-19 samples took place in the United States, Italy and Spain. The cDNA or gDNA used as material had been derived from T cells, B-cell-depleted T cells, or PBMCs.

Here immunoSEQ multiplex PCR was the method, and the copy in TCRdb shows in-frame clones only, minus some. This sample carries approximately 75,000 clones, 70% to 85% of them seen once, and the ten largest clones take 20% to 25%. Trimming cost V 5 bases and J 5 bases, with 18 bases left between them. The CDR3 has 15 amino acids. Germline CDR1 and CDR2: MNHEY and SMNVEV (reference sequence). The chain couples TRBV27 to TRBJ2-5; perhaps TRBD1 as D (6 bases). The sequence came from a woman in her 50s with acute or convalescent COVID-19. The sequencing input was peripheral blood. CDR3 in DNA: TGTGCCAGCAGTGTCGGACAGCAGGGTTGGGAGACCCAGTACTTC. Translating gives CASSVGQQGWETQYF.